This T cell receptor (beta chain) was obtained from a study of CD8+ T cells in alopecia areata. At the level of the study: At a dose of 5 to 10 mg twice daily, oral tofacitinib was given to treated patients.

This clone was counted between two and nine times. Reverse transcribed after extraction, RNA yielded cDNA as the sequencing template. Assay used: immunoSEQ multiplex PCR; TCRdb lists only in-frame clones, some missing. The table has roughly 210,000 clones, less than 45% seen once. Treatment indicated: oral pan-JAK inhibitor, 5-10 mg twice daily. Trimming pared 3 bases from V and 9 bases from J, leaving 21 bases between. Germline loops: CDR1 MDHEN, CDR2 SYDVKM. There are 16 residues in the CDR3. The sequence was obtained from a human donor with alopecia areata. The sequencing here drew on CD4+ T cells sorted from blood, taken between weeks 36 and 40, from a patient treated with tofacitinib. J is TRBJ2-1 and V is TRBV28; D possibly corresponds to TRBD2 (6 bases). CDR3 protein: CASSFPKDRRRGEQFF. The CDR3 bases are TGTGCCAGCAGTTTCCCCAAGGACCGACGGCGGGGTGAGCAGTTCTTC.